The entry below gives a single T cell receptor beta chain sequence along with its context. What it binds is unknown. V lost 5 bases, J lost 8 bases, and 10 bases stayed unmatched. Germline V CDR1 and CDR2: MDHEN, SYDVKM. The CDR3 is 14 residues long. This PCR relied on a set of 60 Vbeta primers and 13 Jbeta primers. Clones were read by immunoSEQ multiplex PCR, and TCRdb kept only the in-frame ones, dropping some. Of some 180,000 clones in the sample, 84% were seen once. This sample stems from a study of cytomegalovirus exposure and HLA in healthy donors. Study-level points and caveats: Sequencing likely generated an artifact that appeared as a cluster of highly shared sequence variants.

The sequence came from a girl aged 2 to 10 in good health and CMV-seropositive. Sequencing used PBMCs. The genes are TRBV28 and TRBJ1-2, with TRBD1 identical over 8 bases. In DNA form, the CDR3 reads TGTGCCAGCAGTACCTGGACAGGGAAGCACGGCTACACCTTC. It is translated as CASSTWTGKHGYTF.